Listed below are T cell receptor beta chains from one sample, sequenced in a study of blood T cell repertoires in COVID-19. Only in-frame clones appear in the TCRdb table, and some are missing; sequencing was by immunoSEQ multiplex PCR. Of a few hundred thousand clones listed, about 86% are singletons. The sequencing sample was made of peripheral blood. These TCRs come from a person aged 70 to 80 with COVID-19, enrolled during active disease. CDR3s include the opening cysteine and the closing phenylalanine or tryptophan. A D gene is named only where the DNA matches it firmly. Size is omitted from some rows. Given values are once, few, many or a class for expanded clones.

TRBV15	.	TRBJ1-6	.	TGTGCCACCAGCGCCTCCTGGGGGGGTAGGACACCCCTCCACTTT	CATSASWGGRTPLHF
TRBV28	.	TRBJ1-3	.	TGTGCCAGCAGAAGCCACTCTGGAAACACCATATATTTT	CASRSHSGNTIYF
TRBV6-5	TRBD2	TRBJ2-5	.	TGTGCCAGCAGTCCTAGCGGGAGGGAGACCCAGTACTTC	CASSPSGRETQYF
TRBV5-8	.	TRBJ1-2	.	TGTGCCAGCTCAGATGGCTACACCTTC	CASSDGYTF
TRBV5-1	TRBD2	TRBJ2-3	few	TGCGCCAGCAGCTTGGGTCTAGCGGGGGGCCTTATGATCACAGATACGCAGTATTTT	CASSLGLAGGLMITDTQYF
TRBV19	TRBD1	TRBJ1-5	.	TGTGCCAGTAGGGACAGGGGAAATCAGCCCCAGCATTTT	CASRDRGNQPQHF
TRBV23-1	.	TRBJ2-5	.	TGCGCCAGCGCCACCGAGGGCAGGGGAAAAGAGACCCAGTACTTC	CASATEGRGKETQYF
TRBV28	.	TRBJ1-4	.	TGTGCCAGCAGGAATGGGGGGTCTAATGAAAAACTGTTTTTT	CASRNGGSNEKLFF
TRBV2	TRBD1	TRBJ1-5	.	TGTGCCAGCAAAACGGGGACAGGTAATCAGCCCCAGCATTTT	CASKTGTGNQPQHF
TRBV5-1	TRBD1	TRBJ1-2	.	TGCGCCAGCAGCTTGGGGGGGGCCGGGACAGGTTTTGGCTACACCTTC	CASSLGGAGTGFGYTF
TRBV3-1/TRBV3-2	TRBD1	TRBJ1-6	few	TGTGCCAGCAGAGGACAGGCCGCGTCACCCCTCCACTTT	CASRGQAASPLHF